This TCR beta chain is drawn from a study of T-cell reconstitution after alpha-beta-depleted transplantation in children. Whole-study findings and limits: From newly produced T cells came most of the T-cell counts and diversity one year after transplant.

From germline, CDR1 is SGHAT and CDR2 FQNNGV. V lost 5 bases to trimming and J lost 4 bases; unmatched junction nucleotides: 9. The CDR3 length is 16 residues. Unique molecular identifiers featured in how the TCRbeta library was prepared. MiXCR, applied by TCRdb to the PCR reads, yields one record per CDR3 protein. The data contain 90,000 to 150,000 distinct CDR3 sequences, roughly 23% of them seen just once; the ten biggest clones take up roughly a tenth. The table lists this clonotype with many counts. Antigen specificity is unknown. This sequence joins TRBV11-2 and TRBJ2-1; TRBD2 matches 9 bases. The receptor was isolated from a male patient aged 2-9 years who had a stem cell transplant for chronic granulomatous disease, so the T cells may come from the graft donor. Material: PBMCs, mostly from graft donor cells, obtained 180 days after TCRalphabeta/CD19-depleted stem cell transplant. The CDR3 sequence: CASSQGISGRYNEQFF. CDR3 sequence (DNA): TGTGCCAGCAGCCAGGGGATAAGCGGGAGGTACAATGAGCAGTTCTTC.